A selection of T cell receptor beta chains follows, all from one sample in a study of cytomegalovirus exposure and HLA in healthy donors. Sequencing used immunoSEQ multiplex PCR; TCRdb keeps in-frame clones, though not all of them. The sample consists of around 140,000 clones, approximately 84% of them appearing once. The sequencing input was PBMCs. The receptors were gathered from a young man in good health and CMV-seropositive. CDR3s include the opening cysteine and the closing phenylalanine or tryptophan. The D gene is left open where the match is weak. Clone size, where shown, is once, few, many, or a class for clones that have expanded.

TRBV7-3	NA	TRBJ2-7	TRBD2	CASSPGLAREQYF	TGTGCCAGCAGCCCGGGACTAGCGCGCGAGCAGTACTTC
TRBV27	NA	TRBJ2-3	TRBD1	CASSLGPGQGLTDTQYF	TGTGCCAGCAGTTTAGGCCCCGGACAGGGGCTAACAGATACGCAGTATTTT
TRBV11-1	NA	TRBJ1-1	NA	CASSLVPPGDGNTEAFF	TGTGCCAGCAGCTTAGTTCCCCCCGGGGATGGGAACACTGAAGCTTTCTTT
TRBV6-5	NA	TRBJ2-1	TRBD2	CASTRTSGYNEQFF	TGTGCCAGCACCAGGACTAGCGGTTACAATGAGCAGTTCTTC
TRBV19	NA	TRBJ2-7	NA	CASSVPTDGAYEQYF	TGTGCCAGTAGTGTTCCGACGGACGGGGCCTACGAGCAGTACTTC
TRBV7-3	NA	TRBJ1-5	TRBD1	CASSFPDREDQPQHF	TGTGCCAGCAGCTTCCCGGACAGGGAAGATCAGCCCCAGCATTTT
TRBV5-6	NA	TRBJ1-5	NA	CASSSGFQPQHF	TGTGCCAGCAGTTCAGGGTTTCAGCCCCAGCATTTT
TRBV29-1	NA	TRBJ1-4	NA	CSVTATNEKLFF	TGCAGCGTAACTGCAACTAATGAAAAACTGTTTTTT
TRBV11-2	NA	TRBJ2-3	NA	CASSPKVSGKGEDTQYF	TGTGCCAGCAGCCCTAAGGTTAGCGGTAAAGGGGAAGATACGCAGTATTTT
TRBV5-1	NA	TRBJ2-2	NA	CATTTARQVQGPLNTGELFF	TGCGCCACTACTACAGCGCGGCAAGTTCAGGGTCCCCTTAACACCGGGGAGCTGTTTTTT
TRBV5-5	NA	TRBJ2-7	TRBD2	CASSLAPSGLRPSYEQYF	TGTGCCAGCAGCTTGGCGCCTAGCGGGCTCCGACCCTCCTACGAGCAGTACTTC
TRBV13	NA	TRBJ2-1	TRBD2	CASSQPLAGVSYNEQFF	TGTGCCAGCAGCCAACCACTAGCGGGAGTTTCCTACAATGAGCAGTTCTTC
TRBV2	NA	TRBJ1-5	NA	CASSGGGDREQHF	TGTGCCAGCAGTGGGGGAGGGGACCGAGAACAGCATTTT
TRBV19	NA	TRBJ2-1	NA	CASSPNGDYNEQFF	TGTGCCAGTAGCCCCAACGGAGATTACAATGAGCAGTTCTTC
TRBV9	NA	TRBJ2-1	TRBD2	CASSVELAGGPRNEQFF	TGTGCCAGCAGCGTAGAACTAGCGGGGGGGCCACGGAATGAGCAGTTCTTC
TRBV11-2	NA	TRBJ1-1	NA	CASSTTGNTEAFF	TGTGCCAGCAGCACGACAGGGAACACTGAAGCTTTCTTT
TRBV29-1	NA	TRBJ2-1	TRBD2	CSVGRLLAGGPKGEQFF	TGCAGCGTTGGAAGGTTACTAGCGGGAGGGCCGAAGGGTGAGCAGTTCTTC
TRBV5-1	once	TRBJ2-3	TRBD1	CASSFQGDTDTQYF	TGCGCCAGCAGCTTCCAGGGGGACACAGATACGCAGTATTTT
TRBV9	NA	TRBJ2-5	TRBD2	CASSGLAGGPETQYF	TGTGCCAGCAGCGGACTAGCGGGGGGGCCAGAGACCCAGTACTTC
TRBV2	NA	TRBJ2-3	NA	CASNLKGGAGDTQYF	TGTGCCAGCAACTTAAAGGGGGGGGCGGGCGATACGCAGTATTTT
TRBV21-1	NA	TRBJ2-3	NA	CASSKGNREGTADTQYF	TGTGCCAGCAGCAAAGGGAATAGGGAGGGAACCGCAGATACGCAGTATTTT
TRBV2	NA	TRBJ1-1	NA	CASSEQNTEAFF	TGTGCCAGCAGTGAACAGAACACTGAAGCTTTCTTT
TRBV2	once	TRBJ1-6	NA	CASIRQDYNSPLHF	TGTGCCAGCATCCGCCAGGACTATAATTCACCCCTCCACTTT
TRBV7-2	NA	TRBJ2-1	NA	CASNGRDTLKVNEQFF	TGTGCCAGCAATGGCCGGGACACACTCAAAGTCAATGAGCAGTTCTTC
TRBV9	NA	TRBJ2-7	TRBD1	CASSVGSGTGIFHEQYF	TGTGCCAGCAGCGTAGGCTCTGGGACAGGGATTTTCCACGAGCAGTACTTC
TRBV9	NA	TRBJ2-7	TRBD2	CASSVGLAGDEQYF	TGTGCCAGCAGCGTGGGTCTAGCGGGAGACGAGCAGTACTTC
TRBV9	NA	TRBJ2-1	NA	CASSVGLADYNEQFF	TGTGCCAGCAGCGTAGGATTAGCGGACTACAATGAGCAGTTCTTC
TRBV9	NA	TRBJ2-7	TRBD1	CASSPSQGSYEQYF	TGTGCCAGCAGCCCGTCACAGGGGAGTTACGAGCAGTACTTC